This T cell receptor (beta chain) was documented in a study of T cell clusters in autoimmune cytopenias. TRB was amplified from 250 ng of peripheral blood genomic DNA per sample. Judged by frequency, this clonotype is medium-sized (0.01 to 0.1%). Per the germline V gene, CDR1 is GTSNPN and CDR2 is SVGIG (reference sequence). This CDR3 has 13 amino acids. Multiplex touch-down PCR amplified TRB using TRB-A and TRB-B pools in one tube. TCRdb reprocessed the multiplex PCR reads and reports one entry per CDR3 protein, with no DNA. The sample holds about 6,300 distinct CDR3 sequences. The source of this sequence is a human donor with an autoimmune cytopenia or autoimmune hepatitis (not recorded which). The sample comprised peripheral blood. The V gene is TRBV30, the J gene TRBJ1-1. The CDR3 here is CACLEEPKAKAFF.